Listed here is a single TCR beta chain. These data belong to a study of blood T cell repertoires in COVID-19. Study-wide background: Samples taken during acute and convalescent COVID-19 were collected in the United States, Italy and Spain. In each case, the material was cDNA or gDNA derived from T cells, B-cell-depleted T cells, or PBMCs.

The germline V gene encodes CDR1 LNHDA and CDR2 SQIVND (reference sequence). The CDR3 runs 20 residues. J gave up 5 bases and V 1 base, and 21 bases lay outside the gene matches. As handled by the study authors: The assay estimated nucleated cells by amplifying reference gene primers. TCRdb keeps only in-frame clones here, not all; method: immunoSEQ multiplex PCR. V, J and clone size are taken as reported in that table, and D and trimming were inferred from the DNA itself. This sample yields around 210,000 clones, of which approximately 80% are seen a single time; about 8.3% belongs to the top ten. This TCR came from a woman aged 80 or over with COVID-19, enrolled during active disease. The chain employs TRBV19 and TRBJ2-5; 8 nucleotides agree with TRBD2. The sample comprised peripheral blood. Here the CDR3 DNA reads TGTGCCAGTAGTATAGGTGGGGTAGTCCGAACGGGAGGGCCGCGGGAGACCCAGTACTTC. This encodes CASSIGGVVRTGGPRETQYF.